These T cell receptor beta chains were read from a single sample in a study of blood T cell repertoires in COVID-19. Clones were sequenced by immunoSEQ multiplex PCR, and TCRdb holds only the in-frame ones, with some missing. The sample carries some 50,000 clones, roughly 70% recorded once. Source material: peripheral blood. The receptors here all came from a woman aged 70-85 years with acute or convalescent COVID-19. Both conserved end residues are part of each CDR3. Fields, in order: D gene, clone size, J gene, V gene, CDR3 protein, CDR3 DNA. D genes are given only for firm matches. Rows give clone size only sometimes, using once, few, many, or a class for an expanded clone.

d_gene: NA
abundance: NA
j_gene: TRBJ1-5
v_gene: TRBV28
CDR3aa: CASSPRREYNQPQHF
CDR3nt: TGTGCCAGCAGTCCCCGGAGGGAGTACAATCAGCCCCAGCATTTT

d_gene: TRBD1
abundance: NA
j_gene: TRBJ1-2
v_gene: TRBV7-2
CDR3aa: CASSLAAGGWYGYTF
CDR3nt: TGTGCCAGCAGCTTAGCTGCAGGGGGTTGGTATGGCTACACCTTC

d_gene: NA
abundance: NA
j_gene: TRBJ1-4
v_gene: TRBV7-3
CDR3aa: CASSSDRVDEKLFF
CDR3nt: TGTGCCAGCAGCTCGGACAGAGTGGATGAAAAACTGTTTTTT

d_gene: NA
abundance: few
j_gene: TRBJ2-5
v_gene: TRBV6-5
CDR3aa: CASSYSYQQETQYF
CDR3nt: TGTGCCAGCAGTTACTCGTACCAGCAAGAGACCCAGTACTTC

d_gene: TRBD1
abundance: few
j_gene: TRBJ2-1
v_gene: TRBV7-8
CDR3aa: CASSTGDSLNEQFF
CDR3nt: TGTGCCAGCAGCACCGGGGACAGCCTCAATGAGCAGTTCTTC

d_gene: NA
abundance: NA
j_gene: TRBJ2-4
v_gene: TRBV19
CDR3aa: CATRGFANIQYF
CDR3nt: TGTGCCACCAGGGGTTTCGCAAACATTCAGTACTTC

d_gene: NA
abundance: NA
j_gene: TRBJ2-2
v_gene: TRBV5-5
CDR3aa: CASSSGTTNTGELFF
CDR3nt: TGTGCCAGCAGTTCCGGGACAACGAACACCGGGGAGCTGTTTTTT

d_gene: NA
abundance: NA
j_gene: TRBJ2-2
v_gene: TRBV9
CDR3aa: CASSVGVRITTGELFF
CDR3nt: TGTGCCAGCAGCGTAGGGGTGCGGATCACGACCGGGGAGCTGTTTTTT

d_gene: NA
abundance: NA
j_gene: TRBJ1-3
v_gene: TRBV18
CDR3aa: CASSPASSGNTIYF
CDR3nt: TGTGCCAGCTCACCTGCTAGCTCTGGAAACACCATATATTTT

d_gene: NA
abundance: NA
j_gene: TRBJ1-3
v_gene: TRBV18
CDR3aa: CASSPGGNTIYF
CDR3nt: TGTGCCAGCTCACCAGGGGGGAACACCATATATTTT

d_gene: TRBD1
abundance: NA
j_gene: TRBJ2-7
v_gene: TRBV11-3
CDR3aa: CASSGDSSYEQYF
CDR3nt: TGTGCCAGCAGCGGGGACAGCTCCTACGAGCAGTACTTC

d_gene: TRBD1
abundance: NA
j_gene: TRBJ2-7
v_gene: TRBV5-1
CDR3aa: CASSHGTGNYEQYF
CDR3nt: TGCGCCAGCAGCCATGGGACAGGTAATTACGAGCAGTACTTC

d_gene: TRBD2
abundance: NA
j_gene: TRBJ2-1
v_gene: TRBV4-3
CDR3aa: CASSQDLASGRALNEQFF
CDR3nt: TGCGCCAGCAGCCAAGATCTGGCTAGCGGGAGGGCCCTAAATGAGCAGTTCTTC

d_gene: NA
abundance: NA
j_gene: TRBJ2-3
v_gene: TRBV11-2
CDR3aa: CASSLRLLSTDTQYF
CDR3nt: TGTGCCAGCAGCTTAAGACTACTGAGCACAGATACGCAGTATTTT

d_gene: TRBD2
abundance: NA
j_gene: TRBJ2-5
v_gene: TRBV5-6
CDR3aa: CASSPGLAAILEGETQYF
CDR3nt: TGTGCCAGCAGCCCGGGACTAGCGGCCATCCTAGAGGGGGAGACCCAGTACTTC

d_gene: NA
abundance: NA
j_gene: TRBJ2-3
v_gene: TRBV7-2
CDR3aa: CASSFLSSLDTQYF
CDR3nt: TGTGCCAGCAGCTTCCTGTCTAGCTTGGATACGCAGTATTTT

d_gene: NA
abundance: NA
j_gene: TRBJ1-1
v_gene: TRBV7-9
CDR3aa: CASSPDSTEAFF
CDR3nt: TGTGCCAGCAGCCCGGACAGTACTGAGGCTTTCTTT

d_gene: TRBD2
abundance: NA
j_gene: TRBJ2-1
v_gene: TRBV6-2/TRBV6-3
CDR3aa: CASSQPGAGVKNEQFF
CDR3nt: TGTGCCAGCAGCCAACCGGGTGCGGGAGTAAAGAATGAGCAGTTCTTC

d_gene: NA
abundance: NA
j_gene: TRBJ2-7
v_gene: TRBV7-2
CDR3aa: CASSLVGRQTYEQYF
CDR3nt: TGTGCCAGCAGCTTAGTGGGTCGACAGACCTACGAGCAGTACTTC

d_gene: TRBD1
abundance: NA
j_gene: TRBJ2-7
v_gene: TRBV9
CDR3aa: CASSTGTAYEQYF
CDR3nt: TGTGCCAGCAGCACCGGGACAGCCTACGAGCAGTACTTC

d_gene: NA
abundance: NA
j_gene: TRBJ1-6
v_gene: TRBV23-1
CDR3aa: CASSQSTRDNSPLHF
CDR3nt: TGCGCCAGCAGTCAATCTACCAGGGATAATTCACCCCTCCACTTT

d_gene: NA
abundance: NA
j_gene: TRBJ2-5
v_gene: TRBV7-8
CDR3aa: CASSKGASGRYQETQYF
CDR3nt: TGTGCCAGCAGCAAGGGGGCTAGCGGGCGATACCAAGAGACCCAGTACTTC

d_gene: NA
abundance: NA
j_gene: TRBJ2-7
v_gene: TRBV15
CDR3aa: CATSSPSGVDEQYF
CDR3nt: TGTGCCACCAGCAGCCCCTCGGGGGTCGACGAGCAGTACTTC

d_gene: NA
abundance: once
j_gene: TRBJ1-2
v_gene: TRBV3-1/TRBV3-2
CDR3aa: CASSQEVQGSYGYTF
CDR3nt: TGTGCCAGCAGCCAAGAGGTTCAGGGCTCCTATGGCTACACCTTC

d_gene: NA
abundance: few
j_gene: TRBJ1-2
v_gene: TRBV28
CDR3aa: CASSFRQYGYTF
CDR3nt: TGTGCCAGCAGTTTCCGACAGTATGGCTACACCTTC

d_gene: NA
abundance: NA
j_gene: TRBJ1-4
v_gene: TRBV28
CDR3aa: CASSLPFEKLFF
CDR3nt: TGTGCCAGCAGTCTCCCTTTCGAAAAACTGTTTTTT

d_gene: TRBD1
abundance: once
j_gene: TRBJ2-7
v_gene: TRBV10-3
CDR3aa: CAIRGQGYEQYF
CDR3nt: TGTGCCATCAGAGGACAGGGCTACGAGCAGTACTTC